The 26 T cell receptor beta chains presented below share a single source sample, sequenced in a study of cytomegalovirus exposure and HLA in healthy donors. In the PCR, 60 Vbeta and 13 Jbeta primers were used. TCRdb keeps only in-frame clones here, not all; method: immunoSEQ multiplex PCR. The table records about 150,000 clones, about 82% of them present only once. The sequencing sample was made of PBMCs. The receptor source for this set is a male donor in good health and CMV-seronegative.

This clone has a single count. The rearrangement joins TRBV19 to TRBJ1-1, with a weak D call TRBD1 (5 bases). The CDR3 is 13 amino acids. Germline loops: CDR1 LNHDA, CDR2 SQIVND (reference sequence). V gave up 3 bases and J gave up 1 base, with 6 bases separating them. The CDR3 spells CASSMGPNTEAFF. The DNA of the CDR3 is TGTGCCAGTAGTATGGGGCCGAACACTGAAGCTTTCTTT. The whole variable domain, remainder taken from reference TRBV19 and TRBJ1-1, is DGGITQSPKYLFRKEGQNVTLSCEQNLNHDAMYWYRQDPGQGLRLIYYSQIVNDFQKGDIAEGYSVSREKKESFPLTVTSAQKNPTAFYLCASSMGPNTEAFFGQGTRLTVV.

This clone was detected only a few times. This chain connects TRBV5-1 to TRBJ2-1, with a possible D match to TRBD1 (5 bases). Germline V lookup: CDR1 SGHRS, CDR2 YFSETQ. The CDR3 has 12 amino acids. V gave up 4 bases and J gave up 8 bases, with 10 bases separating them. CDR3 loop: CASSTGGHEQFF. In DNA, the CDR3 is TGCGCCAGCAGCACAGGCGGTCATGAGCAGTTCTTC.

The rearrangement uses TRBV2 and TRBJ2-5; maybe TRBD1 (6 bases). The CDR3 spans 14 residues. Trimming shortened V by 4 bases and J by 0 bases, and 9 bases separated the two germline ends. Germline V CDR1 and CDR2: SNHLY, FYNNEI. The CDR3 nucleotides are TGTGCCAGCAGTGGCGGACAGTACCAAGAGACCCAGTACTTC. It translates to CASSGGQYQETQYF.

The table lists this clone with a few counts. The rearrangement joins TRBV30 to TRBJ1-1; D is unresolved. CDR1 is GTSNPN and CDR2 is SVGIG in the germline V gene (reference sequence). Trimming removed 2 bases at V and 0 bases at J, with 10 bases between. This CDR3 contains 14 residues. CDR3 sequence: CAWSFGLMNTEAFF. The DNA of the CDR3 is TGTGCCTGGAGTTTCGGACTTATGAACACTGAAGCTTTCTTT.

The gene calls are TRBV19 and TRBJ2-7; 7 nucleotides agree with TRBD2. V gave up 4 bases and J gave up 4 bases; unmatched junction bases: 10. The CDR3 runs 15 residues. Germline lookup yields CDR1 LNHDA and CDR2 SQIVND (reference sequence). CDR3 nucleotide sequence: TGTGCCAGTAGTAGCCAGGAGCGGGGCAATTACGAGCAGTACTTC. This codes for CASSSQERGNYEQYF.

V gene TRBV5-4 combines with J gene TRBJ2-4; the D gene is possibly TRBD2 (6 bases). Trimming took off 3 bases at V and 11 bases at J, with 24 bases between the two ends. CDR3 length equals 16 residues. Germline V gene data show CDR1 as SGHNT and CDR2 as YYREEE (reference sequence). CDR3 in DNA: TGTGCCAGCAGCTCCCAGCCCACCGGATCTTCGGGAGTTCAGTACTTC. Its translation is CASSSQPTGSSGVQYF. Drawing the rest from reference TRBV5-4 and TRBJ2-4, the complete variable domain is ETGVTQSPTHLIKTRGQQVTLRCSSQSGHNTVSWYQQALGQGPQFIFQYYREEENGRGNFPPRFSGLQFPNYSSELNVNALELDDSALYLCASSSQPTGSSGVQYFGAGTRLSVL.

CDR3 sequence: CASSIYQETQYF. CDR3 DNA: TGTGCCAGCAGTATCTACCAAGAGACCCAGTACTTC. The rearrangement links TRBV2 to TRBJ2-5; D not resolved. Germline V gene sequence: CDR1 SNHLY, CDR2 FYNNEI. The CDR3 extends over 12 amino acids. The V end lost 5 bases, the J end lost 0 bases, and 4 bases lay between the germline ends.

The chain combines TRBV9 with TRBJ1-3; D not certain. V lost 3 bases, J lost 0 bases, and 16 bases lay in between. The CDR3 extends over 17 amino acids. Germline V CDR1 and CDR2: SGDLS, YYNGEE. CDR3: CASSARADPNSGNTIYF. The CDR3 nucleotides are TGTGCCAGCAGCGCGAGGGCCGACCCCAACTCTGGAAACACCATATATTTT.

Here the CDR3 DNA reads TGTGCCAGCAGCCTAGGACTAGCGGGGCCCTACGAGCAGTACTTC. Translating it yields CASSLGLAGPYEQYF. The V call is TRBV7-2, the J call TRBJ2-7; 12 nucleotides line up with TRBD2. This CDR3 comprises 15 residues. With 5 bases clipped from V and 2 bases from J, the junction kept 4 bases outside the gene matches. Germline CDR1 and CDR2: SGHTA and FQGNSA.

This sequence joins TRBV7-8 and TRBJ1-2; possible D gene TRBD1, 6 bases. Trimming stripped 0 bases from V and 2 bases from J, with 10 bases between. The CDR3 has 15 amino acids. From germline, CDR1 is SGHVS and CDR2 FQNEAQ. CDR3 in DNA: TGTGCCAGCAGCTTAGCGCGGGGGCGCAACTATGGCTACACCTTC. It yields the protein CASSLARGRNYGYTF. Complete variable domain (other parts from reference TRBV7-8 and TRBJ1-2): GAGVSQSPRYKVAKRGQDVALRCDPISGHVSLFWYQQALGQGPEFLTYFQNEAQLDKSGLPSDRFFAERPEGSVSTLKIQRTQQEDSAVYLCASSLARGRNYGYTFGSGTRLTVV.

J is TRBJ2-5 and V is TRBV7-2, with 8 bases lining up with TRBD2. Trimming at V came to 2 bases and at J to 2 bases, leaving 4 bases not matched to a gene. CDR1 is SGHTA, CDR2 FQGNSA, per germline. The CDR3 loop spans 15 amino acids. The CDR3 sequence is CASSLPRGVQETQYF. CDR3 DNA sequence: TGTGCCAGCAGCTTACCGCGGGGGGTACAAGAGACCCAGTACTTC.

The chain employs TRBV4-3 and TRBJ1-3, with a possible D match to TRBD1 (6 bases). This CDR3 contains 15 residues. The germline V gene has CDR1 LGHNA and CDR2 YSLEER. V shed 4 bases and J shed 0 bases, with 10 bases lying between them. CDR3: CASSLAGDSGNTIYF. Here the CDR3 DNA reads TGCGCCAGCAGCCTTGCAGGGGACTCTGGAAACACCATATATTTT.

CDR3 in amino acids: CASSLGWDSYFYTF. The CDR3 bases are TGTGCCAGCAGTTTAGGATGGGACAGCTACTTCTACACCTTC. J is TRBJ1-2 and V is TRBV28, with TRBD1 matching 7 bases. Germline V CDR1 and CDR2: MDHEN, SYDVKM. The CDR3 is made up of 14 amino acids. V shed 2 bases, J shed 10 bases, and the junction held 10 bases outside the gene matches.

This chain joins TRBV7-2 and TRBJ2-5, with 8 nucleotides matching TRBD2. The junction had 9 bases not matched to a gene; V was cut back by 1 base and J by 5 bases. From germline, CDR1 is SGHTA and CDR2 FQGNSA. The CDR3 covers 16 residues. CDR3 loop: CASSLDRREVRETQYF. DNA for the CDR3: TGTGCCAGCAGCTTAGATCGGCGGGAGGTCCGGGAGACCCAGTACTTC.

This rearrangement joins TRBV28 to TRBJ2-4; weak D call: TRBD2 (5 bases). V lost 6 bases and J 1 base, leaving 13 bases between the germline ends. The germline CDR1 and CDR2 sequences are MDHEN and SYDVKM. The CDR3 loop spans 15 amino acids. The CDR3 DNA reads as TGTGCCAGCAGACATCTCGTAGCGGCCAAAAACATTCAGTACTTC. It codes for CASRHLVAAKNIQYF.

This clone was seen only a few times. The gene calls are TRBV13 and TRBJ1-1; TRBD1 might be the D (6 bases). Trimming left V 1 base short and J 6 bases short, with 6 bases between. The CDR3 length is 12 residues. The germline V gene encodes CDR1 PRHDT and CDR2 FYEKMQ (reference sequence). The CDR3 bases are TGTGCCAGCAGCTTAGCAGGGGCTGAAGCTTTCTTT. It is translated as CASSLAGAEAFF.

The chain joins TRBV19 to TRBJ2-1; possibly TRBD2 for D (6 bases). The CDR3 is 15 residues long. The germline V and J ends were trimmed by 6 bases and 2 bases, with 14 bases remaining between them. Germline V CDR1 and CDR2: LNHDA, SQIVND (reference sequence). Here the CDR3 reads CASRPGGPPYNEQFF. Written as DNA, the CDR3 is TGTGCCAGTAGACCCGGGGGACCACCCTACAATGAGCAGTTCTTC.

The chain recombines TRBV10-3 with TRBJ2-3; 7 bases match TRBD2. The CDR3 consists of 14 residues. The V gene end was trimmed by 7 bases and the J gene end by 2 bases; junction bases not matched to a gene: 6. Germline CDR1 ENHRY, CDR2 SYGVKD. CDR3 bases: TGTGCCATCACGCGGGAGCGGGACACAGATACGCAGTATTTT. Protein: CAITRERDTDTQYF.

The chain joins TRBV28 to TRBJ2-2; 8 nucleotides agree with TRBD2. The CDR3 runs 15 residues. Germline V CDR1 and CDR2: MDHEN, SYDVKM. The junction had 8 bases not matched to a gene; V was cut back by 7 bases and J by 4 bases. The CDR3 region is CASTVAGSITGELFF. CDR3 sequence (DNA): TGTGCCAGCACCGTAGCGGGGTCAATCACCGGGGAGCTGTTTTTT.

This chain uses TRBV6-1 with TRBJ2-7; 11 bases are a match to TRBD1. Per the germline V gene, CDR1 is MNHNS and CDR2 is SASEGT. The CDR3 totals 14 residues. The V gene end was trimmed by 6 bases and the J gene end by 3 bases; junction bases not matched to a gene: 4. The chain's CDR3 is CASSGDRGNYEQYF. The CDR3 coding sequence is TGTGCCAGCAGCGGGGACAGGGGGAACTACGAGCAGTACTTC.

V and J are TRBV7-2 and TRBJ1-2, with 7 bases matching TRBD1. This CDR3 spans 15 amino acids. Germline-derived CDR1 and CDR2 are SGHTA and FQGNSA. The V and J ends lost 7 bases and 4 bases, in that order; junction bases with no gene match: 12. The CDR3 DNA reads TGTGCCAGCAACCAAGACAGGGCGCAGCCCTATGGCTACACCTTC. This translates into CASNQDRAQPYGYTF.

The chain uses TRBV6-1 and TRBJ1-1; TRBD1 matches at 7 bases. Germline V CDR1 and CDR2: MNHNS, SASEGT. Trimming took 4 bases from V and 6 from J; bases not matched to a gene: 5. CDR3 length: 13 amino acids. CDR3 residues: CASSATGWAEAFF. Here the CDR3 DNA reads TGTGCCAGCAGTGCGACAGGGTGGGCTGAAGCTTTCTTT.

DNA of the CDR3: TGTGCCAGCAGCGTAGATTTTGGGTGGGCAGGGTCTGGAAACACCATATATTTT. Amino acid sequence: CASSVDFGWAGSGNTIYF. The rearrangement links TRBV9 to TRBJ1-3; D might be TRBD1 (5 bases). The CDR3 spans 18 residues. Trimming stripped 0 bases from V and 1 base from J, with 17 bases between. CDR1 is SGDLS and CDR2 is YYNGEE in the germline V gene.

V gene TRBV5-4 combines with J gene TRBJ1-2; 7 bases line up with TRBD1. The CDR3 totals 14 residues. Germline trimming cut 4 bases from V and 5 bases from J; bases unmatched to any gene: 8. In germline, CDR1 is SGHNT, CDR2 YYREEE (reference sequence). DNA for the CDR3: TGTGCCAGCAGCACAAGACGACAGGGTTATGGCTACACCTTC. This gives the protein CASSTRRQGYGYTF.

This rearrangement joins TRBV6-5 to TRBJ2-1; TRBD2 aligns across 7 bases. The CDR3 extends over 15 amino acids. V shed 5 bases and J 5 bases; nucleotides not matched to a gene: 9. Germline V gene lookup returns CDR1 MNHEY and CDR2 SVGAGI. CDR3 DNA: TGTGCCAGCAGTCCGTCTAGCGGCTATCACAATGAGCAGTTCTTC. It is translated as CASSPSSGYHNEQFF.

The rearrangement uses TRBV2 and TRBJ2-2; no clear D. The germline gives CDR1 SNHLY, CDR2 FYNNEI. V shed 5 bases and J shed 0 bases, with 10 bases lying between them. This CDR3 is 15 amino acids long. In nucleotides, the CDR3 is TGTGCCAGCAGTTCCAGAATCCCGAACACCGGGGAGCTGTTTTTT. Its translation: CASSSRIPNTGELFF.